The rows below give T cell receptor beta chains drawn from one sample of a study of blood T cell repertoires in COVID-19. Using immunoSEQ multiplex PCR, the repertoire was profiled, and TCRdb retains in-frame clones only, with some absent. This table has 200,000 to 250,000 clones, approximately 85% appearing once. The sequenced material came from peripheral blood. Receptors were obtained from a man aged 50 to 60 with COVID-19, enrolled during active disease. CDR3s include the opening cysteine and the closing phenylalanine or tryptophan. Fields, in order: V gene, D gene, clone size, J gene, CDR3 protein, CDR3 DNA. D genes are given only for firm matches. Size tells how often a clone was seen (once, few, many) or the class of an expanded clone, and some rows leave it out.

V gene: TRBV30
D gene: TRBD2
clone size: .
J gene: TRBJ2-7
CDR3 protein: CAWRMATSGDSPYEQYF
CDR3 DNA: TGTGCCTGGAGGATGGCGACTAGCGGGGATTCGCCCTACGAGCAGTACTTC

V gene: TRBV3-1/TRBV3-2
D gene: TRBD1
clone size: .
J gene: TRBJ1-5
CDR3 protein: CASSSSGQGTYSNQPQHF
CDR3 DNA: TGTGCCAGCAGTTCCTCGGGACAGGGAACCTATAGCAATCAGCCCCAGCATTTT

V gene: TRBV10-3
D gene: .
clone size: .
J gene: TRBJ2-7
CDR3 protein: CAISVLDRPYEQYF
CDR3 DNA: TGTGCCATCAGTGTTTTGGACAGACCCTACGAGCAGTACTTC

V gene: TRBV7-9
D gene: .
clone size: once
J gene: TRBJ1-4
CDR3 protein: CASSSDRNSINEKLFF
CDR3 DNA: TGTGCCAGCAGCTCAGACAGGAATTCGATTAATGAAAAACTGTTTTTT

V gene: TRBV19
D gene: TRBD2
clone size: .
J gene: TRBJ2-2
CDR3 protein: CASSIWRGVKAGTGELFF
CDR3 DNA: TGTGCCAGTAGTATTTGGCGGGGGGTTAAAGCGGGCACCGGGGAGCTGTTTTTT

V gene: TRBV28
D gene: TRBD1
clone size: .
J gene: TRBJ2-7
CDR3 protein: CASSLTGFHEQYF
CDR3 DNA: TGTGCCAGCAGCTTGACAGGGTTTCACGAGCAGTACTTC

V gene: TRBV7-2
D gene: TRBD2
clone size: .
J gene: TRBJ2-7
CDR3 protein: CASSQKGGGGPYEQYF
CDR3 DNA: TGTGCCAGCAGTCAAAAGGGGGGCGGGGGGCCCTACGAGCAGTACTTC

V gene: TRBV5-8
D gene: .
clone size: .
J gene: TRBJ1-2
CDR3 protein: CASSLRGNYGYTF
CDR3 DNA: TGTGCCAGCAGCTTGAGGGGCAACTATGGCTACACCTTC

V gene: TRBV4-1
D gene: .
clone size: .
J gene: TRBJ1-1
CDR3 protein: CASSQESVVNTEAFF
CDR3 DNA: TGCGCCAGCAGCCAAGAATCAGTGGTGAACACTGAAGCTTTCTTT

V gene: TRBV4-1
D gene: .
clone size: .
J gene: TRBJ2-3
CDR3 protein: CASSQTWRGAGGDTQYF
CDR3 DNA: TGCGCCAGCAGCCAGACCTGGAGGGGGGCAGGGGGAGATACGCAGTATTTT

V gene: TRBV19
D gene: .
clone size: .
J gene: TRBJ1-5
CDR3 protein: CASSAARNQPQHF
CDR3 DNA: TGTGCCAGTAGCGCGGCCCGCAATCAGCCCCAGCATTTT

V gene: TRBV25-1
D gene: .
clone size: .
J gene: TRBJ2-2
CDR3 protein: CASSEYLINTGELFF
CDR3 DNA: TGTGCCAGCAGTGAATACCTAATAAACACCGGGGAGCTGTTTTTT

V gene: TRBV4-3
D gene: .
clone size: .
J gene: TRBJ1-1
CDR3 protein: CASSQDQGLDTEAFF
CDR3 DNA: TGCGCCAGCAGCCAAGACCAGGGGCTGGACACTGAAGCTTTCTTT

V gene: TRBV19
D gene: .
clone size: .
J gene: TRBJ2-3
CDR3 protein: CASSKAGTDTDTQYF
CDR3 DNA: TGTGCCAGTAGTAAGGCGGGGACCGACACAGATACGCAGTATTTT

V gene: TRBV9
D gene: TRBD1
clone size: .
J gene: TRBJ1-2
CDR3 protein: CASNRGGYTF
CDR3 DNA: TGTGCCAGCAACAGGGGTGGCTACACCTTC

V gene: TRBV5-1
D gene: .
clone size: .
J gene: TRBJ1-4
CDR3 protein: CASSLSGQSNEKLFF
CDR3 DNA: TGCGCCAGCAGCTTGTCCGGACAGTCTAATGAAAAACTGTTTTTT

V gene: TRBV4-1
D gene: .
clone size: .
J gene: TRBJ1-1
CDR3 protein: CASSQDRENTEAFF
CDR3 DNA: TGCGCCAGCAGCCAAGATCGGGAGAACACTGAAGCTTTCTTT

V gene: TRBV2
D gene: TRBD1
clone size: once
J gene: TRBJ1-4
CDR3 protein: CASKRGTGGEKLFF
CDR3 DNA: TGTGCCAGCAAGAGAGGGACAGGGGGTGAAAAACTGTTTTTT

V gene: TRBV2
D gene: .
clone size: .
J gene: TRBJ1-3
CDR3 protein: CASRGLVGSGNTIYF
CDR3 DNA: TGTGCCAGCAGGGGGCTGGTTGGTTCGGGAAACACCATATATTTT

V gene: TRBV3-1/TRBV3-2
D gene: .
clone size: once
J gene: TRBJ1-1
CDR3 protein: CASSQEHGAGLNTEAFF
CDR3 DNA: TGTGCCAGCAGCCAAGAACATGGAGCAGGGTTGAACACTGAAGCTTTCTTT

V gene: TRBV9
D gene: .
clone size: .
J gene: TRBJ1-3
CDR3 protein: CASSAYSGNTIYF
CDR3 DNA: TGTGCCAGCAGCGCTTATAGTGGAAACACCATATATTTT

V gene: TRBV3-1/TRBV3-2
D gene: .
clone size: .
J gene: TRBJ2-5
CDR3 protein: CASSQFAPWAGALETQYF
CDR3 DNA: TGTGCCAGCAGCCAATTCGCTCCATGGGCGGGGGCGTTAGAGACCCAGTACTTC

V gene: TRBV6-5
D gene: .
clone size: .
J gene: TRBJ1-2
CDR3 protein: CASRQDAEGYTF
CDR3 DNA: TGTGCCTCCCGGCAAGATGCGGAGGGCTACACCTTC

V gene: TRBV3-1/TRBV3-2
D gene: TRBD2
clone size: .
J gene: TRBJ2-7
CDR3 protein: CASSHGTSGGWREQYF
CDR3 DNA: TGTGCCAGCAGCCACGGGACTAGCGGGGGGTGGCGCGAGCAGTACTTC

V gene: TRBV5-4
D gene: .
clone size: .
J gene: TRBJ2-5
CDR3 protein: CASSLANQETQYF
CDR3 DNA: TGTGCCAGCAGCTTGGCAAACCAAGAGACCCAGTACTTC

V gene: TRBV18
D gene: .
clone size: .
J gene: TRBJ1-3
CDR3 protein: CASSPYRAGNTIYF
CDR3 DNA: TGTGCCAGCTCACCCTACAGGGCTGGAAACACCATATATTTT